A few counts support the clone carrying this T cell receptor (beta chain). V lost 5 bases and J lost 4; bases outside the gene matches: 8. The CDR3 is 15 residues long. Germline values: CDR1 MNHEY, CDR2 SVGAGI. Participants came from some 26 US areas, aged roughly 18 to 95 years. The sample belongs to a study of blood T cell repertoires in COVID-19. Study-level information: Whether acute or convalescent, the COVID-19 samples came from the United States, Italy and Spain. Sources were T cells, B-cell-depleted T cells, or PBMCs; the material itself was cDNA or gDNA.

In the original workflow: Estimates of nucleated cell counts were drawn from the amplification of reference gene primers. TCRdb keeps only in-frame clones here, not all; method: immunoSEQ multiplex PCR. For V, J and clone size, that table is used; D and trimming come from the DNA. The sample includes 150,000 to 200,000 clones, more than 65% of them seen just once. The receptor was derived from a woman aged 45 to 65 with acute COVID-19. Sequenced: PBMCs or T cells enriched from blood (not recorded which). This chain links TRBV6-5 with TRBJ1-2, with TRBD1 identical over 9 bases. CDR3 DNA: TGTGCCAGCAGTACTACAGGGGGCAGGGGCTATGGCTACACCTTC. Translation: CASSTTGGRGYGYTF.